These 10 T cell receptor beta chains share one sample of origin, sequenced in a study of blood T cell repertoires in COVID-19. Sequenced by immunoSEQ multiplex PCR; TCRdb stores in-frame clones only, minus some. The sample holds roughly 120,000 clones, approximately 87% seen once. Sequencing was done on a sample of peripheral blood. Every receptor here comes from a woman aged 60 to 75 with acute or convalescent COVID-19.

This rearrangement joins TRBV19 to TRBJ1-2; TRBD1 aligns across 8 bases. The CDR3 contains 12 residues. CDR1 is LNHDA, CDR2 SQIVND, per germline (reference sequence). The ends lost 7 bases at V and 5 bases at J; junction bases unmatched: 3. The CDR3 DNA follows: TGTGCCAGTACAGACAGGGGTTATGGCTACACCTTC. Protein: CASTDRGYGYTF.

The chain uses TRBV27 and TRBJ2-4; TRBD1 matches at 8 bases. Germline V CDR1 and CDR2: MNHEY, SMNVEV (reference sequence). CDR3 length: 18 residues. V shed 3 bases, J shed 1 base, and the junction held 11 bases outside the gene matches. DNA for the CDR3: TGTGCCAGCAGTTTCCAAGGTCCAGGGGGCTCTGCCAAAAACATTCAGTACTTC. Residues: CASSFQGPGGSAKNIQYF.

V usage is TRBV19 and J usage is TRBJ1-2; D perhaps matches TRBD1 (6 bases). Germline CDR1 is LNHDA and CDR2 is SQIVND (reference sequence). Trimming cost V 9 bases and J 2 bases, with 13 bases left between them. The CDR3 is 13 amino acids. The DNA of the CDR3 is TGTGCCAGCCAGGGGTATACAAACTATGGCTACACCTTC. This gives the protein CASQGYTNYGYTF.

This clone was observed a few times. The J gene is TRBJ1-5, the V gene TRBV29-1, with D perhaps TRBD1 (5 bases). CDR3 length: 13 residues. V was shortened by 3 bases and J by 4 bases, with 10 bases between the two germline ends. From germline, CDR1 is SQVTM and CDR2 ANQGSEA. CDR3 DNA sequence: TGCAGCGTTGATTCAGGGAAAAATCAGCCCCAGCATTTT. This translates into CSVDSGKNQPQHF.

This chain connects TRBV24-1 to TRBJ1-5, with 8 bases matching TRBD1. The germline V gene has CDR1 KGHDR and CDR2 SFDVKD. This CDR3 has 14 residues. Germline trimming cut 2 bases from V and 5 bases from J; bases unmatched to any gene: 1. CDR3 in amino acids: CATSDSGGHQPQHF. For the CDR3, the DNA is TGTGCCACCAGTGATTCAGGGGGCCATCAGCCCCAGCATTTT.

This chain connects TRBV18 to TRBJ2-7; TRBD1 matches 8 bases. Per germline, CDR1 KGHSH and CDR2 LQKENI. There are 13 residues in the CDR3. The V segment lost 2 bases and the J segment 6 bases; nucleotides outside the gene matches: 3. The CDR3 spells CASSPSTGVEQYF. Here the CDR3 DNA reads TGTGCCAGCTCACCATCGACAGGGGTCGAGCAGTACTTC.

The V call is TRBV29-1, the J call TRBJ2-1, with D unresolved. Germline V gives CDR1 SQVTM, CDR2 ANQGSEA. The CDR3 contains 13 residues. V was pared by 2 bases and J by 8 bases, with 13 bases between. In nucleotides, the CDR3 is TGCAGCGTTGAAAAGAGTCCGGTCGATGAGCAGTTCTTC. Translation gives CSVEKSPVDEQFF.

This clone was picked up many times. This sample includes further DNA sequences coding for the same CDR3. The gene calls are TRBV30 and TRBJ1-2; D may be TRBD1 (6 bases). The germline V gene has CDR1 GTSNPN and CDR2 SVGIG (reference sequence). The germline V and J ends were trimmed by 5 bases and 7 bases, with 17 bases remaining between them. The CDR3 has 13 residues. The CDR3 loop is CAWSERGNGGYTF. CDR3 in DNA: TGTGCCTGGTCGGAGAGGGGGAACGGTGGCTACACCTTC. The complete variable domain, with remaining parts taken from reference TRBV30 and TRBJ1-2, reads SQTIHQWPATLVQPVGSPLSLECTVEGTSNPNLYWYRQAAGRGLQLLFYSVGIGQISSEVPQNLSASRPQDRQFILSSKKLLLSDSGFYLCAWSERGNGGYTFGSGTRLTVV.

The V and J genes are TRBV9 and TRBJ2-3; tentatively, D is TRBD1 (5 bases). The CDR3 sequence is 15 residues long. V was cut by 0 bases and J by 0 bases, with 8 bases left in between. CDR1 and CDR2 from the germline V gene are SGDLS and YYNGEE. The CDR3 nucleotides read TGTGCCAGCAGCGTAGCCCCAGGGAGCACAGATACGCAGTATTTT. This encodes CASSVAPGSTDTQYF.

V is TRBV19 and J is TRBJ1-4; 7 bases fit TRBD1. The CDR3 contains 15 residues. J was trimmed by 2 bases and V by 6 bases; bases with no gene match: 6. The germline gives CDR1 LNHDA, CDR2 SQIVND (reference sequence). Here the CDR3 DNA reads TGTGCCAGTAGCCGAATAGGGGGCACTAATGAAAAACTGTTTTTT. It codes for CASSRIGGTNEKLFF. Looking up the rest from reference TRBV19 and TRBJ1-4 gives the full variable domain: DGGITQSPKYLFRKEGQNVTLSCEQNLNHDAMYWYRQDPGQGLRLIYYSQIVNDFQKGDIAEGYSVSREKKESFPLTVTSAQKNPTAFYLCASSRIGGTNEKLFFGSGTQLSVL.